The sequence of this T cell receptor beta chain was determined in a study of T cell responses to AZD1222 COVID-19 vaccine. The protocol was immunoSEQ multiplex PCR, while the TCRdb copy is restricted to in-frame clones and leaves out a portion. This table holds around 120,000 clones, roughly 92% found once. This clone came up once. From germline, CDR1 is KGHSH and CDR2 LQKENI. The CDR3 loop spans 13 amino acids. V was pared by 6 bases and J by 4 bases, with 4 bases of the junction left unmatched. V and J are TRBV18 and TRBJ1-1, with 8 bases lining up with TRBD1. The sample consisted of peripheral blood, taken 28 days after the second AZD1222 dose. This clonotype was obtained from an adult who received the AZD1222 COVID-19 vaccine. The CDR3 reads CASSTGESTEAFF. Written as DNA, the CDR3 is TGTGCCAGCTCGACAGGGGAGTCCACTGAAGCTTTCTTT. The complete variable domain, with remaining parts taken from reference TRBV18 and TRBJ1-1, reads NAGVMQNPRHLVRRRGQEARLRCSPMKGHSHVYWYRQLPEEGLKFMVYLQKENIIDESGMPKERFSAEFPKEGPSILRIQQVVRGDSAAYFCASSTGESTEAFFGQGTRLTVV.